The clone carrying this T cell receptor (beta chain) was observed a few times. There are 15 residues in the CDR3. Trimming cost V 7 bases and J 1 base, with 15 bases left between them. Germline loops: CDR1 SGHTA, CDR2 FQGNSA. This entry comes from a study of identical twins. TCRdb processed the 5' RACE reads anew with MiXCR; each CDR3 protein has one entry. The sample includes 700,000 or so distinct CDR3 sequences, approximately 9% of them seen just once. The sample was also reused in another study, on yellow fever vaccine responses in identical twins.

The origin of this receptor is a woman younger than 35 in good health. This chain uses TRBV7-2 with TRBJ2-3; D may be TRBD1 (5 bases). The sample was PBMCs. As DNA, the CDR3 is TGTGCCAGCACAATTCCCGAAGGGGGCACAGATACGCAGTATTTT. Translating gives CASTIPEGGTDTQYF. Full variable domain (rest looked up from reference TRBV7-2 and TRBJ2-3): GAGVSQSPSNKVTEKGKDVELRCDPISGHTALYWYRQSLGQGLEFLIYFQGNSAPDKSGLPSDRFSAERTGGSVSTLTIQRTQQEDSAVYLCASTIPEGGTDTQYFGPGTRLTVL.